A selection of T cell receptor beta chains follows, all from one sample in a study of cytomegalovirus exposure and HLA in healthy donors. The assay was immunoSEQ multiplex PCR, and TCRdb's table has in-frame clones only and misses some. The sample holds fewer than 80,000 clones, 65% to 70% seen once. Sequences were obtained from PBMCs. The receptors come from a woman in her fifties or sixties in good health and CMV-seropositive. CDR3s include the opening cysteine and the closing phenylalanine or tryptophan. The order of the fields is J gene, V gene, D gene, clone size, CDR3 DNA, CDR3 protein. The D gene is left open where the match is weak. Rows may omit the clone size; those that give it use once, few, many or a size class.

TRBJ2-5 TRBV18 . . TGTGCCAGCTCAATACAAGAGACCCAGTACTTC CASSIQETQYF
TRBJ2-1 TRBV9 . few TGTGCCAGCAGCCCCCGTGGCGGGGCCAATTCCTACAATGAGCAGTTCTTC CASSPRGGANSYNEQFF
TRBJ1-2 TRBV19 TRBD1 once TGTGCCAGTAGTATGGACAGGGCTAGGGGCTACACCTTC CASSMDRARGYTF
TRBJ2-2 TRBV6-4 TRBD1 . TGTGCCAGCAGGGGACAGGGGGCAATCGGGGAGCTGTTTTTT CASRGQGAIGELFF
TRBJ2-5 TRBV5-4 TRBD2 . TGTGCCATTACAAAGGGGCTAGCGGAACAAGAGACCCAGTACTTC CAITKGLAEQETQYF
TRBJ2-1 TRBV15 TRBD1 . TGTGCCACCAGCAGAGAGTACAGGGGGCGCCACAATGAGCAGTTCTTC CATSREYRGRHNEQFF
TRBJ2-1 TRBV9 TRBD1 once TGTGCCAGCAGCGGGGCAGGGGGCGGAGACAATGAGCAGTTCTTC CASSGAGGGDNEQFF
TRBJ1-5 TRBV4-1 . . TGCGCCAGCAGCCAACTCCTAGCGTCTGGGGACTGGCCCCAGCATTTT CASSQLLASGDWPQHF
TRBJ2-1 TRBV9 TRBD2 . TGTGCCAGCAGCTTCGCTAGCGGGGGGGCGGGAAATGAGCAGTTCTTC CASSFASGGAGNEQFF
TRBJ1-2 TRBV28 . few TGTGCCAGCAGTAGGCTGGGCAGTGACTATGGCTACACCTTC CASSRLGSDYGYTF
TRBJ1-6 TRBV6-7 . . TGTGCCAGCACCAATGCTGGGTGGACCTCAGGGATAGGGAATTCACCCCTCCACTTT CASTNAGWTSGIGNSPLHF
TRBJ1-1 TRBV6-1 . . TGTGCCAGCAGTGAACGTAACAGGCACACTGAAGCTTTCTTT CASSERNRHTEAFF
TRBJ1-2 TRBV6-5 TRBD1 few TGTGCCATCGGACAGGGGTGGATCGGCTACACCTTC CAIGQGWIGYTF
TRBJ1-6 TRBV7-3 . . TGTGCCAGCAGCTTAGGAGACATCGGGGTTTCACCCCTCCACTTT CASSLGDIGVSPLHF
TRBJ1-2 TRBV10-2 . . TGCGCCAGCAGTGATCGTCAGGAATACGGCTACACCTTC CASSDRQEYGYTF
TRBJ1-5 TRBV28 TRBD1 . TGTGCCAGCAGTCCTGCGGTTTTTAAGGGGGCTCGGCAGCCCCAGCATTTT CASSPAVFKGARQPQHF
TRBJ2-3 TRBV10-2 . . TGCGCCACGTCCCCCTCCTACCTGAGGGCAGATACGCAGTATTTT CATSPSYLRADTQYF
TRBJ2-6 TRBV2 . . TGTGCCAGCAGTATCAGGTTTCCATTCTCTGGGGCCAACGTCCTGACTTTC CASSIRFPFSGANVLTF
TRBJ2-7 TRBV19 TRBD1 . TGTGCCAGCACCGGGACAGGTACCTACGAGCAGTACTTC CASTGTGTYEQYF
TRBJ1-4 TRBV28 TRBD1 . TGTGCCAGCAGTTCCGAGGGGGCCCTAAATGAAAAACTGTTTTTT CASSSEGALNEKLFF
TRBJ2-4 TRBV11-1 TRBD2 . TGTGCCAGCAGCCCGGCGGGGGGGCGGGTCAAAAACATTCAGTACTTC CASSPAGGRVKNIQYF
TRBJ2-3 TRBV7-2 TRBD2 . TGTGCCAGCAGCCGACTAGCGGGGGGAAGCACAGATACGCAGTATTTT CASSRLAGGSTDTQYF
TRBJ1-1 TRBV19 . . TGTGCCAGTATCTCCCCGGGGTTGGGGAAAACTGAAGCTTTCTTT CASISPGLGKTEAFF
TRBJ1-2 TRBV18 TRBD1 . TGTGCCAGCTCACCCCAGGACAGGGGCTACACCTTC CASSPQDRGYTF
TRBJ2-1 TRBV7-2 . few TGTGCCAGCAGCTGGGTAGCGGTGGGTAAGAATGAGCAGTTCTTC CASSWVAVGKNEQFF
TRBJ2-5 TRBV7-2 TRBD1 . TGTGCCAGCAGCTCAGACAGGGGGCAGGGGACCCAGTACTTC CASSSDRGQGTQYF
TRBJ2-1 TRBV27 TRBD1 few TGTGCCAGCAGTCCGATTGGACGACAGGGACAGTTCTTC CASSPIGRQGQFF